The 2 T cell receptor beta chains presented below share a single source sample, sequenced in a study of blood T cells in healthy people across ages. Combining a sample-barcoded 5' primer with a J-beta primer mix, a second PCR ran for roughly 6 to 12 cycles. MiXCR, applied by TCRdb to the 5' RACE reads, yields one record per CDR3 protein. This sample has fewer than 600,000 distinct CDR3 sequences, with 25% to 35% found just once. This same sample was also taken into another study, of T cells of mothers and their children.

Sequenced material: blood. Receptors were obtained from a boy between 2 and 10 years old in good health.

The gene calls are TRBV5-1 and TRBJ2-7, with a possible D match to TRBD1 (6 bases). Germline CDR1 reads SGHRS; CDR2 reads YFSETQ. Between the trimmed V and J ends, which lost 4 bases and 8 bases, there was a span of 13 bases. CDR3 size: 12 residues. The CDR3: CASSPDGGQQYF. CDR3 nucleotide sequence: TGCGCCAGCAGCCCGGATGGGGGCCAGCAGTACTTC. The entire variable domain, with the rest obtained from reference TRBV5-1 and TRBJ2-7, is as follows: KAGVTQTPRYLIKTRGQQVTLSCSPISGHRSVSWYQQTPGQGLQFLFEYFSETQRNKGNFPGRFSGRQFSNSRSEMNVSTLELGDSALYLCASSPDGGQQYFGPGTRLTVT.

V usage is TRBV25-1 and J usage is TRBJ1-2, with 10 positions matching TRBD1. Germline CDR1 and CDR2: MGHDK and SYGVNS. The CDR3 is made up of 16 amino acids. Losses at the gene ends were 4 bases for V and 5 bases for J; bases not matched to a gene: 10. CDR3 sequence reads: CASSVQGQGGLYGYTF. The CDR3 nucleotides are TGTGCCAGCAGTGTCCAAGGACAGGGGGGTTTATATGGCTACACCTTC.